These 20 T cell receptor beta chains originate from one sample sequenced in a study of OX40 agonist ivuxolimab in advanced cancers. Libraries were prepared by immunoSEQ multiplex PCR; TCRdb keeps only in-frame clonotypes and omits some of them. This sample carries 25,000 to 35,000 clones, more than 70% of them seen once, and the ten largest clones take roughly 27%. This specimen was CD4+ or CD8+ T cells sorted from blood, taken in a trial of the OX40 agonist ivuxolimab. These receptor sequences come from an adult with an advanced solid tumor such as melanoma, head and neck, liver or kidney cancer.

The count of this clone is one. This chain's CDR3 is CAISELAGADEQFF. In DNA form, the CDR3 reads TGTGCCATCAGTGAACTAGCGGGAGCAGATGAGCAGTTCTTC. This chain joins TRBV10-3 and TRBJ2-1; 11 bases are a match to TRBD2. V shed 3 bases, J shed 8 bases, and the junction held 3 bases outside the gene matches. CDR3 length equals 14 residues. Germline V gives CDR1 ENHRY, CDR2 SYGVKD.

This sequence joins TRBV9 and TRBJ1-2; 8 positions match TRBD1. The CDR3 length is 15 residues. V shed 0 bases, J shed 4 bases, and the junction held 5 bases outside the gene matches. Germline values: CDR1 SGDLS, CDR2 YYNGEE. For the CDR3, the DNA is TGTGCCAGCAGCGTAGAGGCAGGGGGCGCCTATGGCTACACCTTC. Protein product: CASSVEAGGAYGYTF.

The gene calls are TRBV9 and TRBJ2-1, with TRBD1 as a possible D gene (5 bases). The CDR3 runs to 11 residues. Germline CDR1 reads SGDLS; CDR2 reads YYNGEE. V lost 3 bases to trimming and J lost 9 bases, with 7 bases between them. The CDR3: CASSERGEQFF. CDR3 nucleotide sequence: TGTGCCAGCAGCGAAAGGGGTGAGCAGTTCTTC.

Details on this clone: The sample carries other DNA sequences with the same CDR3. The chain recombines TRBV19 with TRBJ2-1, with TRBD2 as a possible D gene (5 bases). Germline lookup yields CDR1 LNHDA and CDR2 SQIVND (reference sequence). Between the trimmed V and J ends, which lost 2 bases and 0 bases, there was a span of 8 bases. This CDR3 contains 15 residues. The CDR3 protein is CASSISGSSYNEQFF. Written as DNA, the CDR3 is TGTGCCAGTAGTATAAGTGGGAGCTCCTACAATGAGCAGTTCTTC.

The V and J genes are TRBV7-8 and TRBJ2-1; no clear D gene. Germline-derived CDR1 and CDR2 are SGHVS and FQNEAQ. The CDR3 is made up of 13 amino acids. Trimming pared 5 bases from V and 8 bases from J, leaving 13 bases between. The CDR3 spells CASSLSFSDEQFF. In DNA, the CDR3 is TGTGCCAGCAGCCTTTCATTCAGCGATGAGCAGTTCTTC.

The chain joins TRBV4-2 to TRBJ2-7; 12 bases line up with TRBD2. Germline V gene data show CDR1 as LGHNA and CDR2 as YNFKEQ. CDR3 size: 15 residues. Trimming at V came to 1 base and at J to 4 bases, leaving 2 bases not matched to a gene. CDR3 nucleotides: TGTGCCAGCAGCCAAGGGCTAGCGGGAGGGTACGAGCAGTACTTC. Translation gives CASSQGLAGGYEQYF.

J is TRBJ2-7 and V is TRBV19, with D possibly TRBD2 on 5 matching bases. Per the germline V gene, CDR1 is LNHDA and CDR2 is SQIVND (reference sequence). This CDR3 spans 12 amino acids. Trimming shortened V by 9 bases and J by 6 bases, and 15 bases separated the two germline ends. CDR3 bases: TGTGCCAGCCCCCCTCCGGGGTGCGAGCAGTACTTC. As protein: CASPPPGCEQYF.

This clone was detected a few times. The V call is TRBV11-3, the J call TRBJ2-3, with 9 bases aligning to TRBD1. The J segment lost 11 bases and the V segment lost 5 bases, leaving 11 bases of the junction unmatched. CDR3 length equals 14 residues. The V gene's germline CDR1 is SGHNT and CDR2 YENEEA. The CDR3 protein is CASSNRPGQGQQYF. CDR3 nucleotide sequence: TGTGCCAGCAGCAACCGGCCGGGACAGGGACAGCAGTATTTT. Filled out from reference TRBV11-3 and TRBJ2-3, the complete variable domain reads EAGVVQSPRYKIIEKKQPVAFWCNPISGHNTLYWYLQNLGQGPELLIRYENEEAVDDSQLPKDRFSAERLKGVDSTLKIQPAELGDSAVYLCASSNRPGQGQQYFGPGTRLTVL.

J is TRBJ2-1 and V is TRBV28, with 7 nucleotides matching TRBD2. CDR1 is MDHEN, CDR2 SYDVKM, per germline. CDR3 size: 14 residues. J gave up 8 bases and V 2 bases, and 6 bases lay outside the gene matches. CDR3 in DNA: TGTGCCAGCAGTTTAGGCGGGAGAGTCGATGAGCAGTTCTTC. Protein product: CASSLGGRVDEQFF.

J is TRBJ1-3 and V is TRBV6-5; tentatively, D is TRBD1 (5 bases). CDR3 length: 15 residues. Germline assignment: CDR1 MNHEY and CDR2 SVGAGI. The V end lost 0 bases, the J end lost 1 base, and 7 bases lay between the germline ends. The DNA of the CDR3 is TGTGCCAGCAGTTACTCTTGGGGGTCTGGAAACACCATATATTTT. Protein: CASSYSWGSGNTIYF.

The rearrangement links TRBV5-5 to TRBJ1-5, with TRBD1 matching 7 bases. After removal of 4 bases from V and 0 bases from J, the junction contained 7 bases not matched to a gene. The CDR3 loop spans 16 amino acids. Germline values: CDR1 SGHKS, CDR2 YYEKEE (reference sequence). The CDR3 loop is CASSQQGSDSNQPQHF. In nucleotides, the CDR3 is TGTGCCAGCAGCCAACAGGGGTCCGATAGCAATCAGCCCCAGCATTTT.

This clone showed up just once. This chain connects TRBV2 to TRBJ1-2; D gene ambiguous. Trimming took off 2 bases at V and 8 bases at J, with 6 bases between the two ends. Germline CDR1 and CDR2: SNHLY and FYNNEI. This CDR3 spans 11 amino acids. CDR3: CASSESRGYTF. For the CDR3, the DNA is TGTGCCAGCAGTGAATCGAGGGGCTACACCTTC.

The chain is built from TRBV7-9 and TRBJ2-7; 8 positions agree with TRBD2. The ends lost 5 bases at V and 1 base at J; junction bases unmatched: 10. The CDR3 has 16 amino acids. Germline values: CDR1 SEHNR, CDR2 FQNEAQ (reference sequence). The CDR3 sequence: CASSPPGVAGSYEQYF. CDR3 bases: TGTGCCAGCAGCCCCCCAGGGGTAGCGGGGTCCTACGAGCAGTACTTC. Looking up the rest from reference TRBV7-9 and TRBJ2-7 gives the full variable domain: DTGVSQNPRHKITKRGQNVTFRCDPISEHNRLYWYRQTLGQGPEFLTYFQNEAQLEKSRLLSDRFSAERPKGSFSTLEIQRTEQGDSAMYLCASSPPGVAGSYEQYFGPGTRLTVT.

This chain connects TRBV25-1 to TRBJ1-2; D might be TRBD1 (5 bases). Trimming cost V 1 base and J 3 bases, with 12 bases left between them. Germline lookup yields CDR1 MGHDK and CDR2 SYGVNS. The CDR3 has 15 amino acids. CDR3 nucleotide sequence: TGTGCCAGCAGTGAATCTCGGGGGTTAGACTATGGCTACACCTTC. It encodes CASSESRGLDYGYTF.

This chain links TRBV6-1 with TRBJ1-2; D not resolved. V dropped 5 bases and J dropped 4 bases, with 8 bases sitting between them. The CDR3 extends over 12 amino acids. The germline CDR1 and CDR2 sequences are MNHNS and SASEGT. The CDR3 loop reads CASSPGAYGYTF. The CDR3 region has the DNA TGTGCCAGCAGTCCGGGAGCCTATGGCTACACCTTC.

This chain joins TRBV7-9 and TRBJ2-7; possibly TRBD2 for D (5 bases). The CDR3 loop spans 13 amino acids. V shed 7 bases and J shed 3 bases, with 13 bases lying between them. Germline CDR1 SEHNR, CDR2 FQNEAQ (reference sequence). Here the CDR3 reads CASTSSPLYEQYF. CDR3 nucleotide sequence: TGTGCCAGCACCTCTAGCCCCCTCTACGAGCAGTACTTC.

V is TRBV2 and J is TRBJ1-2; D possibly corresponds to TRBD1 (6 bases). Germline V lookup: CDR1 SNHLY, CDR2 FYNNEI. The CDR3 is 14 amino acids. The V end lost 3 bases, the J end lost 6 bases, and 14 bases lay between the germline ends. CDR3 sequence reads: CASSEFTQGDGYTF. The CDR3 coding sequence is TGTGCCAGCAGTGAGTTTACACAGGGCGATGGCTACACCTTC.

The CDR3 DNA sequence: TGTGCCAGCAGCTTTGAAGCGGGTGGGACCTACGAGCAGTACTTC. Protein: CASSFEAGGTYEQYF. The chain uses TRBV11-2 and TRBJ2-7, with TRBD2 as a possible D gene (6 bases). V was trimmed by 3 bases and J by 2 bases, leaving 14 bases between them. Germline loops: CDR1 SGHAT, CDR2 FQNNGV. The CDR3 is made up of 15 amino acids.

The chain couples TRBV5-6 to TRBJ2-1, with a possible D match to TRBD1 (6 bases). Germline-derived CDR1 and CDR2 are SGHDT and YYEEEE. The ends were cut back, 4 bases at V and 10 bases at J, with 15 bases in the middle. The CDR3 has 13 amino acids. CDR3 sequence (DNA): TGTGCCAGCAGCCTGACCGGGACAACCGAGCAGTTCTTC. Encoded protein: CASSLTGTTEQFF.

The chain has TRBV14 and TRBJ2-1; D is undetermined. Germline V gives CDR1 SGHDN, CDR2 FVKESK. The V and J ends lost 3 bases and 0 bases respectively, with 12 bases between them. The CDR3 sequence is 16 residues long. The CDR3 region is CASSQSLAHSYNEQFF. The CDR3 region has the DNA TGTGCCAGCAGCCAGAGTTTAGCCCACTCCTACAATGAGCAGTTCTTC.